What follows are 17 T cell receptor beta chains derived from one specimen sequenced in a study of T-cell memory formation after mild COVID-19. Using its own MiXCR run on the 5' RACE reads, TCRdb lists one record per CDR3 protein. Counted here are some 200,000 distinct CDR3 sequences, over 9% occurring once; the ten biggest clones make up approximately 3.3%. The specimen sequenced was PBMCs or a T cell subset sorted from them (not recorded which). The receptors come from a man younger than 30 who had mild COVID-19 (a few samples of this study predate the infection). Cell type and time point are not known.

This clonotype appeared a few times. The chain employs TRBV19 and TRBJ1-5; D may be TRBD1 (5 bases). Trimming took 10 bases from V and 2 from J, leaving 18 bases between them. The germline V gene encodes CDR1 LNHDA and CDR2 SQIVND (reference sequence). The CDR3 has 15 amino acids. The CDR3 here is CATAGRPRGNQPQHF. In nucleotides, the CDR3 is TGTGCCACCGCGGGGAGACCCAGGGGCAATCAGCCCCAGCATTTT. The whole variable domain, remainder taken from reference TRBV19 and TRBJ1-5, is DGGITQSPKYLFRKEGQNVTLSCEQNLNHDAMYWYRQDPGQGLRLIYYSQIVNDFQKGDIAEGYSVSREKKESFPLTVTSAQKNPTAFYLCATAGRPRGNQPQHFGDGTRLSIL.

This clonotype was seen at least ten times. The chain joins TRBV7-9 to TRBJ1-1; no definite D call. Germline loops: CDR1 SEHNR, CDR2 FQNEAQ (reference sequence). This CDR3 spans 12 amino acids. V lost 1 base and J lost 4, with 4 bases in between. This CDR3 reads CASSLVVTEAFF. The CDR3 nucleotides are TGTGCCAGCAGCTTAGTTGTCACTGAAGCTTTCTTT.

The chain combines TRBV4-3 with TRBJ1-2, with D unclear. The germline gives CDR1 LGHNA, CDR2 YSLEER. The CDR3 is 14 amino acids. Trimming removed 4 bases at V and 4 bases at J, with 13 bases between. CDR3 protein: CASSPARLGYGYTF. CDR3 sequence (DNA): TGCGCCAGCAGCCCTGCGAGGCTGGGCTATGGCTACACCTTC.

The gene calls are TRBV5-1 and TRBJ2-1, with D unresolved. This CDR3 is built from 12 residues. Germline values: CDR1 SGHRS, CDR2 YFSETQ. Trimming pared 2 bases from V and 10 bases from J, leaving 10 bases between. CDR3 protein: CASSFPPGEQFF. CDR3 sequence (DNA): TGCGCCAGCAGCTTTCCTCCGGGCGAGCAGTTCTTC.

The table lists this clonotype with many counts. The chain is built from TRBV6-4 and TRBJ1-5, with D possibly TRBD1 on 5 matching bases. This CDR3 comprises 13 residues. Trimming took 2 bases from V and 6 from J, leaving 8 bases between them. In germline, CDR1 is MRHNA, CDR2 SNTAGT. The CDR3 DNA follows: TGTGCCAGCAGTGACGAGGGGATTCAGCCCCAGCATTTT. Encoded protein: CASSDEGIQPQHF.

The chain links TRBV12-5 to TRBJ1-1, with D possibly TRBD1 on 5 matching bases. The CDR3 runs to 12 residues. Trimming removed 11 bases from V and 2 bases from J, with 12 bases in between. CDR1 LGHNT and CDR2 FRNRAP come from the germline V gene. The CDR3 region has the DNA TGTGCTGGGGGGACGATAAACACTGAAGCTTTCTTT. Its protein is CAGGTINTEAFF.

The chain couples TRBV20-1 to TRBJ2-5, with D possibly TRBD1 on 5 matching bases. Trimming removed 0 bases at V and 5 bases at J, with 10 bases between. The CDR3 contains 13 residues. Germline V gene sequence: CDR1 DFQATT, CDR2 SNEGSKA (reference sequence). The CDR3 sequence is CSARDRAAETQYF. The CDR3 DNA follows: TGCAGTGCTAGAGACAGGGCGGCGGAGACCCAGTACTTC.

A word on this clonotype: A read error may account for a junction end that differs from germline. This chain joins TRBV7-7 and TRBJ2-5, with 7 bases lining up with TRBD2. This CDR3 is built from 14 residues. Germline assignment: CDR1 SSHAT and CDR2 FNYEAQ (reference sequence). CDR3 residues: CASSPLANQETQYF. For the CDR3, the DNA is TGTGCTAGCAGCCCACTAGCGAACCAAGAGACCCAGTACTTC.

This clonotype was detected only once. The chain links TRBV6-5 to TRBJ1-1; a possible D gene is TRBD1 (5 bases). Trimming took off 9 bases at V and 1 base at J, with 18 bases between the two ends. The CDR3 extends over 15 amino acids. The germline V gene has CDR1 MNHEY and CDR2 SVGAGI. CDR3 nucleotide sequence: TGTGCCAGAAGACCCCTGGGGAGGGGGAACACTGAAGCTTTCTTT. This sequence encodes CARRPLGRGNTEAFF.

This clonotype was seen repeatedly, ten times or more. This rearrangement joins TRBV10-3 to TRBJ2-1; 7 nucleotides match TRBD1. With V trimmed by 5 bases and J by 6 bases, 19 bases remained unmatched. The length of the CDR3 is 18 residues. The germline CDR1 and CDR2 sequences are ENHRY and SYGVKD. CDR3: CAISTHFRGTAGPNEQFF. CDR3 sequence (DNA): TGTGCCATCAGTACACATTTCCGTGGGACAGCAGGCCCCAATGAGCAGTTCTTC.

This clonotype was counted many times. J is TRBJ2-1 and V is TRBV12-3 or TRBV12-4; perhaps D is TRBD1 or TRBD2 (6 bases each). The V gene lost 3 bases and the J gene lost 6 bases, with 15 bases spanning the gap. The CDR3 totals 15 residues. CDR3 DNA: TGTGCCAGCAGTTTTGAGGGGGGCGGCATCAATGAGCAGTTCTTC. It encodes CASSFEGGGINEQFF.

This clonotype was seen many times. The CDR3 DNA reads TGCGCCAGCACTACCGGGACAGGATCGAACACTGAAGCTTTCTTT. Its translation is CASTTGTGSNTEAFF. The chain couples TRBV5-1 to TRBJ1-1; 8 nucleotides agree with TRBD1. CDR1 and CDR2 (germline): SGHRS, YFSETQ. Trimming at V came to 6 bases and at J to 1 base, leaving 8 bases not matched to a gene. There are 15 residues in the CDR3.

In this sample, this clonotype turned up many times. The chain has TRBV5-1 and TRBJ1-1; D unresolved. V lost 3 bases and J lost 2, with 8 bases in between. The length of the CDR3 is 13 residues. CDR1 is SGHRS, CDR2 YFSETQ, per germline. CDR3 sequence: CASSWRENTEAFF. The DNA for the CDR3 is TGCGCCAGCAGCTGGAGGGAAAACACTGAAGCTTTCTTT. Based on the CDR3 plus reference TRBV5-1 and TRBJ1-1, the full variable domain is KAGVTQTPRYLIKTRGQQVTLSCSPISGHRSVSWYQQTPGQGLQFLFEYFSETQRNKGNFPGRFSGRQFSNSRSEMNVSTLELGDSALYLCASSWRENTEAFFGQGTRLTVV.

This clonotype was observed at least ten times. The chain has TRBV28 and TRBJ2-7; TRBD1 agrees at 8 bases. V dropped 5 bases and J dropped 4; count of bases not matched to a gene: 10. CDR3 length: 15 residues. In germline, CDR1 is MDHEN, CDR2 SYDVKM. In DNA form, the CDR3 reads TGTGCCAGCAGTGAATCGGGGACAGGCCTTTACGAGCAGTACGTC. It specifies CASSESGTGLYEQYV.

The rearrangement joins TRBV12-3 or TRBV12-4 to TRBJ2-4; TRBD2 is a possible D gene (7 bases). The CDR3 contains 14 residues. V gave up 6 bases and J gave up 8 bases, with 17 bases separating them. CDR3 amino acids: CASSRGGAGDIQYF. CDR3 DNA sequence: TGTGCCAGCAGCCGAGGGGGGGCAGGGGACATTCAGTACTTC.

This chain uses TRBV7-2 with TRBJ2-3; no definite D call. The CDR3 totals 12 residues. Germline V gene data show CDR1 as SGHTA and CDR2 as FQGNSA. With 8 bases removed from V and 6 bases from J, the gap between germline ends came to 12 bases. The CDR3 DNA sequence: TGTGCCAGCGGGGATCCACGGGATACGCAGTATTTT. Translation gives CASGDPRDTQYF. Complete variable domain (other parts from reference TRBV7-2 and TRBJ2-3): GAGVSQSPSNKVTEKGKDVELRCDPISGHTALYWYRQSLGQGLEFLIYFQGNSAPDKSGLPSDRFSAERTGGSVSTLTIQRTQQEDSAVYLCASGDPRDTQYFGPGTRLTVL.

This clonotype was counted between two and nine times. CDR3 sequence (DNA): TGTGCCAGCAGCTCGTGGACAAGCTTGAGTGAAGCTTTCTTT. Protein: CASSSWTSLSEAFF. The chain uses TRBV5-5 and TRBJ1-1; D is perhaps TRBD1 (5 bases). Trimming took 3 bases from V and 7 from J, leaving 16 bases between them. This CDR3 contains 14 residues. Germline V lookup: CDR1 SGHKS, CDR2 YYEKEE (reference sequence).